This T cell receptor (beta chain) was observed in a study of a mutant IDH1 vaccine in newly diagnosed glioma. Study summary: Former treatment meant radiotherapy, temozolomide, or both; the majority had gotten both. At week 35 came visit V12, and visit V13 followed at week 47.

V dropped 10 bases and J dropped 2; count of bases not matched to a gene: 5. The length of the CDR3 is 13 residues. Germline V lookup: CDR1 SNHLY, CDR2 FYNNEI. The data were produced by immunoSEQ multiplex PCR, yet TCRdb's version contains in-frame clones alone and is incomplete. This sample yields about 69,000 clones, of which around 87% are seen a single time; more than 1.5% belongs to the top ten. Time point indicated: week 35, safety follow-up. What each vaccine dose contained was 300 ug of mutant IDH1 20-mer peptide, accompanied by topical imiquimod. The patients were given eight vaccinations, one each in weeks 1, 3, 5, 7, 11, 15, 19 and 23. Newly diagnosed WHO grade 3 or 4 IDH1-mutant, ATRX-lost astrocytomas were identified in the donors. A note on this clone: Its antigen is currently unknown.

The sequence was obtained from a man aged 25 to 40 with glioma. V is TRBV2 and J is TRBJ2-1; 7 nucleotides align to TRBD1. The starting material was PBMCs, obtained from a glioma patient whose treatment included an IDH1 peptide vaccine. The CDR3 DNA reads TGTGCCACCCGGACAGGTCCCTACAATGAGCAGTTCTTC. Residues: CATRTGPYNEQFF.